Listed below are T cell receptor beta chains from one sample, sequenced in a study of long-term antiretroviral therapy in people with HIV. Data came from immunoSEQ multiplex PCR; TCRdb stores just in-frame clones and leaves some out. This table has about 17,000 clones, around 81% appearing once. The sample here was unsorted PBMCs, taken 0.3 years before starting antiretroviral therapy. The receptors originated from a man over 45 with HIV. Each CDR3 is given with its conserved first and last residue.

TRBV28 CASSSGYGDGTEAFF
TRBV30 CAGGVLTEAFF
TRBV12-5 CASGQGLAGVLSYNEQFF
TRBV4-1 CASSQVYRGDYGYTF
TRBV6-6 CASSMTENTEAFF
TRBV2 CARGQAGENTEAFF
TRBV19 CASSFPGYQETQYF
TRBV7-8 CASSLQMTGAYEQYF
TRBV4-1 CASSQGTGGFYGYTF
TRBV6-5 CASSSGGWFGGYTF
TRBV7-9 CASSFLGRDRGWYGYTF
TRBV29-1 CSVPFPSGGGPDTQYF
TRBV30 CAWSGWGRGLWNQPQHF
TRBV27 CASSFHRGGGELFF
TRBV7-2 CASSLMAGEQYF
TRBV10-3 CAISEPNRPGYGYTF
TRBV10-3 CAISNVEDTQYF
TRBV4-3 CASSPIGQTTNEKLFF
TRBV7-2 CASSFGQSPGLPQHF
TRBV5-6 CASSLQGGGEQFF
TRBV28 CASSLRGDGEKLFF
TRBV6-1 CASHKKGRPGTEAFF
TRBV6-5 CASRPSGVGEKLFF
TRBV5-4 CASSFTGWGAKNIQYF
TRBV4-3 CASSQDRDSRNTIYF
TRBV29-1 CSVGGTNQPQHF
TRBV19 CASSILHSGANVLTF
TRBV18 CASSPQGANTEAFF
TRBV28 CASSPLTGLGGYTF
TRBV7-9 CASSLVGGAGGNTIYF
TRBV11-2 CASSFSGHGYTF
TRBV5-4 CASSLRGAGEKLFF
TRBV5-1 CASSLITGLGNTIYF
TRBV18 CASSPIMTGPNTEAFF
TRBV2 CASTRAGAKNIQYF
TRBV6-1 CASSQFYGYTF
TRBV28 CASRPSGRAYEQYF
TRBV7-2 CASSATSGGASYEQYF
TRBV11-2 CASSFAGSPKSYEQYF
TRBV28 CASSSNRGDEQFF
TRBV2 CASRTPGQANTEAFF
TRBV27 CASSYRRGIASRPYEQYF
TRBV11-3 CASSLGQTRNTGELFF
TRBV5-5 CASSPTLGSNQPQHF
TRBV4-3 CASSQRSGAAEQFF
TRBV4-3 CASSRAPGGEAGELFF
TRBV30 CAWTPWDRVFLGQYF
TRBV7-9 CASSPVGNTEAFF
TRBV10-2 CASTFEGDQETQYF
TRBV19 CASIQGDRPNTEAFF
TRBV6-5 CASTTLSSYEQYF